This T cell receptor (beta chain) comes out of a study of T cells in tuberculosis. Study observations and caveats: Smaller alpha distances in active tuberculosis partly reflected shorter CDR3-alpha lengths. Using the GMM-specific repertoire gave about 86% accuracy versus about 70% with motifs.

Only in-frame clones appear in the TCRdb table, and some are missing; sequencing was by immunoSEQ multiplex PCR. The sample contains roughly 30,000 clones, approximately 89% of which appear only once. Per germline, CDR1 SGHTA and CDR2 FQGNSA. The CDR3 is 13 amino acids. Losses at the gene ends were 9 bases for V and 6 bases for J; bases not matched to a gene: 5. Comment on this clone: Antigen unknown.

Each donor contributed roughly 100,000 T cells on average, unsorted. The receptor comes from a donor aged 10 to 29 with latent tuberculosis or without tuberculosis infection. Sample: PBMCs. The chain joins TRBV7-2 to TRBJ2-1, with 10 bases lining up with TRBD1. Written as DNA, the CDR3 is TGTGCCAGTATGGGACAGGGGCGCAATGAGCAGTTCTTC. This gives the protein CASMGQGRNEQFF.